The source of this TCR beta chain is a study of blood T cell repertoires in COVID-19. Study details: Samples taken during acute and convalescent COVID-19 were collected in the United States, Italy and Spain. T cells, B-cell-depleted T cells, or PBMCs supplied cDNA or gDNA.

Germline CDR1 is LGHDT and CDR2 is YNNKEL (reference sequence). V shed 3 bases and J shed 4 bases, with 9 bases lying between them. This CDR3 is built from 14 residues. Assay used: immunoSEQ multiplex PCR; TCRdb lists only in-frame clones, some missing. The top ten clones hold roughly 18% of a sample with 150,000 to 200,000 clones, 84% of them seen once. V and J are TRBV3-1 (or the pseudogene TRBV3-2) and TRBJ1-4; D remains ambiguous. The source material was peripheral blood. This sequence originates from an elderly woman with acute or convalescent COVID-19. The CDR3 bases are TGTGCCAGCAGCCAGTGGGGAGATAATGAAAAACTGTTTTTT. As protein: CASSQWGDNEKLFF.